A few counts support the clone carrying this T cell receptor (beta chain). Antigen: not known. This sample was included in a study of PD-1 blockade in mismatch repair-deficient tumors. Study-level information: Patients had eleven to twelve mismatch repair-deficient cancer types and were previously treated and progressing.

The study, taken as a whole, reports: After pembrolizumab, tumor-resident clones rose rapidly, then generally contracted before radiologic responses.

The repertoire was sequenced with immunoSEQ multiplex PCR; TCRdb's copy has only in-frame clones and lacks some. The table includes 45,000 to 60,000 clones, more than 75% detected once. Trimming removed 4 bases from V and 9 bases from J, with 9 bases in between. Germline CDR1 is SGHDN and CDR2 is FVKESK. The CDR3 sequence is 12 residues long. The TCR-sequenced patients were a few responders to pembrolizumab. The chain joins TRBV14 to TRBJ2-2, with D perhaps TRBD1 (5 bases). Sample: peripheral blood, taken 4 weeks after starting pembrolizumab. This clonotype originated in an adult with mismatch repair-deficient cancer. In DNA, the CDR3 is TGTGCCAGCAGCCCGGACACTCGGGAGCTGTTTTTT. It codes for CASSPDTRELFF. Full variable domain (outside the CDR3, taken from reference TRBV14 and TRBJ2-2): EAGVTQFPSHSVIEKGQTVTLRCDPISGHDNLYWYRRVMGKEIKFLLHFVKESKQDESGMPNNRFLAERTGGTYSTLKVQPAELEDSGVYFCASSPDTRELFFGEGSRLTVL.